This T cell receptor (beta chain) was recorded in a study of Graves' ophthalmopathy and Graves' hyperthyroidism. In its sample, this clonotype was seen a few times. For repertoire sequencing, the TCR beta CDR3 regions were amplified from RNA transcripts. HTBI-primed RT-PCR formed the first round, and a multiplex PCR formed the second. One entry per CDR3 protein results from TCRdb running MiXCR on the multiplex PCR reads. Of a few hundred thousand distinct CDR3 sequences listed, roughly 21% were seen once; the top ten hold around 3%. This CDR3 has 15 amino acids. V lost 3 bases to trimming and J lost 5 bases, with 14 bases between them. Germline CDR1 is SGHAT and CDR2 is FQNNGV.

This clonotype was obtained from a woman between 18 and 30 years old with stable Graves' hyperthyroidism. The J gene is TRBJ2-1, the V gene TRBV11-2; no clear D. The sample consisted of peripheral blood. The chain's CDR3 is CASSFGSNPHNEQFF. CDR3 nucleotides: TGTGCCAGCAGCTTTGGGTCTAATCCCCACAATGAGCAGTTCTTC.